One sample yielded the 18 T cell receptor beta chains listed below, sequenced in a study of blood T cell repertoires in COVID-19. TCRdb keeps only in-frame clones here, not all; method: immunoSEQ multiplex PCR. Of just under 350,000 clones in the sample, roughly 86% were seen once. The sample was peripheral blood. The receptors were sampled from a woman in her 70s with COVID-19, enrolled during active disease.

CDR3 DNA sequence: TGTGCCAGCAGTGACGAGGGACAGGGGGCCACTCTCTCCTACGAGCAGTACTTC. This sequence encodes CASSDEGQGATLSYEQYF. The rearrangement links TRBV6-4 to TRBJ2-7; 12 bases map to TRBD1. CDR1 is MRHNA and CDR2 is SNTAGT in the germline V gene. CDR3 length equals 18 residues. V was pared by 2 bases and J by 0 bases, with 8 bases of the junction left unmatched.

The chain employs TRBV7-2 and TRBJ2-5, with D unclear. Per the germline V gene, CDR1 is SGHTA and CDR2 is FQGNSA. Trimming cost V 4 bases and J 2 bases, with 8 bases left between them. The CDR3 totals 13 residues. CDR3 in amino acids: CASSSRSQETQYF. Written as DNA, the CDR3 is TGTGCCAGCAGCTCTAGATCACAAGAGACCCAGTACTTC. Full variable domain (missing parts from reference TRBV7-2 and TRBJ2-5): GAGVSQSPSNKVTEKGKDVELRCDPISGHTALYWYRQSLGQGLEFLIYFQGNSAPDKSGLPSDRFSAERTGGSVSTLTIQRTQQEDSAVYLCASSSRSQETQYFGPGTRLLVL.

The V and J genes are TRBV6-5 and TRBJ1-2; D is ambiguous. Germline CDR1 reads MNHEY; CDR2 reads SVGAGI. Trimming cost V 6 bases and J 13 bases, with 18 bases left between them. CDR3 length equals 12 residues. CDR3 amino acids: CASRTTDGFLTF. In DNA, the CDR3 is TGTGCCAGCAGGACTACTGACGGTTTTCTCACCTTC.

J is TRBJ1-4 and V is TRBV18; 7 bases map to TRBD1. The germline gives CDR1 KGHSH, CDR2 LQKENI. This CDR3 has 14 amino acids. V lost 3 bases and J lost 6; bases outside the gene matches: 4. For the CDR3, the DNA is TGTGCCAGCTCACCCGGGACAGTGGATGAAAAACTGTTTTTT. It codes for CASSPGTVDEKLFF.

The V call is TRBV2, the J call TRBJ2-7; TRBD2 might be the D (5 bases). Trimming shortened V by 5 bases and J by 2 bases, and 13 bases separated the two germline ends. The germline CDR1 and CDR2 sequences are SNHLY and FYNNEI. This CDR3 has 14 residues. CDR3 nucleotide sequence: TGTGCCAGCAGTAAAGGGAACGGGGCCTACGAGCAGTACTTC. Its protein is CASSKGNGAYEQYF.

This chain links TRBV6-5 with TRBJ1-6; the D gene is possibly TRBD1 (6 bases). The CDR3 is 14 residues long. The germline V gene has CDR1 MNHEY and CDR2 SVGAGI. The V end lost 3 bases, the J end lost 8 bases, and 11 bases lay between the germline ends. The CDR3 bases are TGTGCCAGCAGTTATGACAGGAGTTATTCACCCCTCCACTTT. As protein: CASSYDRSYSPLHF.

V and J are TRBV4-3 and TRBJ2-2; D is ambiguous. Germline values: CDR1 LGHNA, CDR2 YSLEER. Between the trimmed V and J ends, which lost 4 bases and 0 bases, there was a span of 3 bases. The length of the CDR3 is 13 residues. Here the CDR3 reads CASSLTNTGELFF. CDR3 bases: TGCGCCAGCAGCCTAACGAACACCGGGGAGCTGTTTTTT.

The chain carries TRBV30 and TRBJ1-2, with D perhaps matching TRBD1 (6 bases). This CDR3 has 13 amino acids. V was clipped by 2 bases and J by 10 bases, with 17 bases between them. CDR1 and CDR2 (germline): GTSNPN, SVGIG (reference sequence). CDR3 sequence: CAWSPRTARDYTF. CDR3 sequence (DNA): TGTGCCTGGAGTCCCCGGACAGCTCGCGACTACACCTTC.

This clone was seen a single time. This sequence joins TRBV5-1 and TRBJ1-4; perhaps TRBD1 as D (5 bases). Trimming shortened V by 4 bases and J by 5 bases, and 18 bases separated the two germline ends. The CDR3 extends over 16 amino acids. CDR1 and CDR2 (germline): SGHRS, YFSETQ. CDR3 region: CASSPRGREVNEKLFF. The CDR3 coding sequence is TGCGCCAGCAGCCCCCGGGGGAGGGAAGTCAATGAAAAACTGTTTTTT.

The J gene is TRBJ2-2, the V gene TRBV18; no reliable D call. Germline assignment: CDR1 KGHSH and CDR2 LQKENI. The V and J ends lost 3 bases and 7 bases respectively, with 9 bases between them. This CDR3 comprises 13 residues. The CDR3 spells CASSPPSVGELFF. CDR3 coding DNA: TGTGCCAGCTCACCGCCATCGGTCGGGGAGCTGTTTTTT. The variable domain in full, with the rest retrieved from reference TRBV18 and TRBJ2-2, is NAGVMQNPRHLVRRRGQEARLRCSPMKGHSHVYWYRQLPEEGLKFMVYLQKENIIDESGMPKERFSAEFPKEGPSILRIQQVVRGDSAAYFCASSPPSVGELFFGEGSRLTVL.

V and J are TRBV5-1 and TRBJ2-1, with TRBD2 matching 10 bases. V lost 0 bases and J lost 8; bases outside the gene matches: 11. The CDR3 covers 17 residues. CDR1 SGHRS and CDR2 YFSETQ come from the germline V gene. The CDR3 spells CASSLASLTSGADEQFF. In nucleotides, the CDR3 is TGCGCCAGCAGCTTGGCTTCTTTAACTAGCGGGGCCGATGAGCAGTTCTTC.

This rearrangement joins TRBV5-5 to TRBJ1-1, with D maybe TRBD1 (5 bases). The CDR3 loop spans 15 amino acids. V was pared by 0 bases and J by 3 bases, with 12 bases between. Germline CDR1 SGHKS, CDR2 YYEKEE (reference sequence). The CDR3 DNA follows: TGTGCCAGCAGCTTGGGAGCAGGGATGGACACTGAAGCTTTCTTT. Translation gives CASSLGAGMDTEAFF.

The chain is built from TRBV4-3 and TRBJ2-3; TRBD2 matches 9 bases. After removal of 4 bases from V and 14 bases from J, the junction contained 10 bases not matched to a gene. This CDR3 is 13 amino acids long. Germline values: CDR1 LGHNA, CDR2 YSLEER. CDR3 sequence: CASSLVPSGVSYF. CDR3 DNA sequence: TGCGCCAGCAGCCTTGTACCTAGCGGGGTGTCGTATTTT.

J is TRBJ1-1 and V is TRBV10-3; D is undetermined. The CDR3 runs to 12 residues. V was pared by 3 bases and J by 5 bases, with 7 bases between. Germline CDR1 ENHRY, CDR2 SYGVKD. The CDR3 DNA reads as TGTGCCATCAGTGATGAGCGAACTGAAGCTTTCTTT. It yields the protein CAISDERTEAFF.

The chain has TRBV19 and TRBJ2-4; 7 nucleotides agree with TRBD1. The J segment lost 2 bases and the V segment lost 5 bases, leaving 3 bases of the junction unmatched. The CDR3 totals 14 residues. Per germline, CDR1 LNHDA and CDR2 SQIVND (reference sequence). For the CDR3, the DNA is TGTGCCAGTAGTCCACAGGGGACCAAAAACATTCAGTACTTC. Its protein is CASSPQGTKNIQYF.

This chain uses TRBV3-1 (or the pseudogene TRBV3-2) with TRBJ1-5; the match to TRBD1 covers 7 bases. After removal of 2 bases from V and 4 bases from J, the junction contained 5 bases not matched to a gene. Germline lookup yields CDR1 LGHDT and CDR2 YNNKEL (reference sequence). CDR3 length: 15 residues. Here the CDR3 reads CASSQTTGINQPQHF. The CDR3 DNA sequence: TGTGCCAGCAGCCAAACGACAGGGATAAATCAGCCCCAGCATTTT.

The chain uses TRBV18 and TRBJ1-1; D gene ambiguous. CDR3 length: 14 amino acids. Per germline, CDR1 KGHSH and CDR2 LQKENI. V was trimmed by 3 bases and J by 1 base, leaving 9 bases between them. The CDR3: CASSPGGENTEAFF. CDR3 DNA sequence: TGTGCCAGCTCACCGGGAGGCGAGAACACTGAAGCTTTCTTT.

The chain has TRBV9 and TRBJ2-3, with a tentative D call TRBD2 (6 bases). This CDR3 is 12 amino acids long. Germline loops: CDR1 SGDLS, CDR2 YYNGEE. Trimming took off 3 bases at V and 5 bases at J, with 7 bases between the two ends. CDR3 sequence: CASSGGGDTQYF. The CDR3 region has the DNA TGTGCCAGCAGCGGGGGAGGAGATACGCAGTATTTT. The full variable domain, its missing parts supplied by reference TRBV9 and TRBJ2-3, is DSGVTQTPKHLITATGQRVTLRCSPRSGDLSVYWYQQSLDQGLQFLIQYYNGEERAKGNILERFSAQQFPDLHSELNLSSLELGDSALYFCASSGGGDTQYFGPGTRLTVL.